This TCR beta chain is from a study of control samples from healthy donors and cancer patients. Clones were sequenced by immunoSEQ multiplex PCR, and TCRdb holds only the in-frame ones, with some missing. The repertoire includes about 170,000 clones, about 91% of them detected once, and nearly 5% sits in the top ten. The V and J ends lost 9 bases and 3 bases respectively, with 16 bases between them. Germline V gene sequence: CDR1 KGHDR, CDR2 SFDVKD. This CDR3 comprises 15 residues. The specimen was blood. The clonotype was recovered from a woman younger than 45 in good health. The chain carries TRBV24-1 and TRBJ2-2; TRBD1 is a possible D gene (6 bases). The CDR3, as DNA: TGTGCCACCGCGTCACAGGGTGAACACACCGGGGAGCTGTTTTTT. Protein product: CATASQGEHTGELFF.